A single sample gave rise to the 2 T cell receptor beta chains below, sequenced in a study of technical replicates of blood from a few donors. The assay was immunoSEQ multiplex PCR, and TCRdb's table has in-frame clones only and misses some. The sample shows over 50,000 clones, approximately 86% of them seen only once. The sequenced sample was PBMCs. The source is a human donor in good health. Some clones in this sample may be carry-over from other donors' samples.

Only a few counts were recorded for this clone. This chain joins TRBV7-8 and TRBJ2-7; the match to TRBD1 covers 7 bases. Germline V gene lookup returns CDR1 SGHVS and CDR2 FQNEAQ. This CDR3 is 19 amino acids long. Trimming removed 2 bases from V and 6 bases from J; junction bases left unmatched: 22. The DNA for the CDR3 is TGTGCCAGCAGCTTAAGGGGGATGGGACAGCTAAGCGGCCCTCTCGAGCAGTACTTC. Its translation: CASSLRGMGQLSGPLEQYF.

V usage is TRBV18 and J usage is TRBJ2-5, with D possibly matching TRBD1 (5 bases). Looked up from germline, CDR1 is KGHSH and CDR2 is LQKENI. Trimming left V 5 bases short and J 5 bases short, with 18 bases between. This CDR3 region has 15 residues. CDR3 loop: CASSGARAARETQYF. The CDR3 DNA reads TGTGCCAGCTCAGGGGCAAGGGCGGCGAGGGAGACCCAGTACTTC.